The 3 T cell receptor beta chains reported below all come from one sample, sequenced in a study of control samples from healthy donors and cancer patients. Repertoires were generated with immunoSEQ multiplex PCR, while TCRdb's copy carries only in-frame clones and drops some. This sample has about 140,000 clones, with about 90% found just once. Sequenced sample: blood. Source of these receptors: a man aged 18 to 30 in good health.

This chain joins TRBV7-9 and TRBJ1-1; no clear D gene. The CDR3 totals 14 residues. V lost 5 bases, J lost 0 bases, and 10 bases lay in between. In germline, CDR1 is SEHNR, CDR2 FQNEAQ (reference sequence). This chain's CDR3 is CASSLRLMNTEAFF. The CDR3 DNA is TGTGCCAGCAGCCTCAGACTGATGAACACTGAAGCTTTCTTT. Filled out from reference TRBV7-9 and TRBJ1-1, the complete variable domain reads DTGVSQNPRHKITKRGQNVTFRCDPISEHNRLYWYRQTLGQGPEFLTYFQNEAQLEKSRLLSDRFSAERPKGSFSTLEIQRTEQGDSAMYLCASSLRLMNTEAFFGQGTRLTVV.

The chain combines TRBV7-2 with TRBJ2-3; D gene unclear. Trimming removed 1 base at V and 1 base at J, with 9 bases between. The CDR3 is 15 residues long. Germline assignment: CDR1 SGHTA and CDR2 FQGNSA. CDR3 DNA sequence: TGTGCCAGCAGCTTAGTACCGGGCCGCACAGATACGCAGTATTTT. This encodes CASSLVPGRTDTQYF.

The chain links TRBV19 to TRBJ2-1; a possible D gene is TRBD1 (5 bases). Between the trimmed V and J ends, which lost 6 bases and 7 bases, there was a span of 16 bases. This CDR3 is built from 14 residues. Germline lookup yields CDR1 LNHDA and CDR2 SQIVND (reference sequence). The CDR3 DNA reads TGTGCCAGTAGCGAGGCAGGGTTGTGGAATGAGCAGTTCTTC. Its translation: CASSEAGLWNEQFF.